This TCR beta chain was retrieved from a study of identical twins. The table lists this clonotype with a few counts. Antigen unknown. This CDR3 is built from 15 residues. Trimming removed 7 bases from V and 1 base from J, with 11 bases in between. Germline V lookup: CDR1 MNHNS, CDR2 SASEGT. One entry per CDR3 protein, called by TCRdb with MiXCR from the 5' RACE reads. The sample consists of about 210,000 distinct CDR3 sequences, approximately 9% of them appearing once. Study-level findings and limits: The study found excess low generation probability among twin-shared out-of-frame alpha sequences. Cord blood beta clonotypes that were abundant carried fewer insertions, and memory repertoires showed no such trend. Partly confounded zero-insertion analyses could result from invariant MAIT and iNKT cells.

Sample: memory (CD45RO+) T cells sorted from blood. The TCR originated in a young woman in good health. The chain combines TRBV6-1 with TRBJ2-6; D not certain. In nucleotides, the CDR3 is TGTGCCAGCACCTCAAGGGCTTCTGGGGCCAACGTCCTGACTTTC. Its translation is CASTSRASGANVLTF.